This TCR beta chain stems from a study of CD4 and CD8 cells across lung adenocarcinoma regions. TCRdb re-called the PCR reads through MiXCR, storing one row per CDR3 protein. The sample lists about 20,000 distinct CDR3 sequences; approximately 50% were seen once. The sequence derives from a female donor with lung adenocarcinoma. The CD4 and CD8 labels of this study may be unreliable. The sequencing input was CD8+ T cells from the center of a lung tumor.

The CDR3 protein is CASFPANQPNTGELFF. The CDR3 bases are TGCGCCAGCTTCCCAGCAAATCAGCCGAACACCGGGGAGCTGTTTTTT. The V gene is TRBV4-1, the J gene TRBJ2-2; no reliable D call. Germline V gene data show CDR1 as MGHRA and CDR2 as YSYEKL. The CDR3 is made up of 16 amino acids. V was clipped by 8 bases and J by 0 bases, with 16 bases between them.